This T cell receptor (beta chain) was recorded in a study of vaccination effects on CD4 cells after COVID-19. Study-level information: Post-vaccine sampling occurred a median 72 days after the second dose.

Some clones are missing from TCRdb's copy, which holds only in-frame ones; the method was immunoSEQ multiplex PCR. The sample lists about 66,000 clones, 70% to 75% occurring once. As regards this clone: Its antigen remains unidentified.

Culture proceeded for 10 days, and CD4+ T cells were then isolated. The cohort was immunized with two doses of either the BNT162b2 or mRNA-1273 vaccine. The study found no prior SARS-CoV-2 infection in the vaccine recipients, who tested negative for nucleocapsid antibodies. Each culture had half its medium swapped for IL-2 medium on days 3 and 7. From germline, CDR1 is WNHNN and CDR2 SYGVQD (reference sequence). The CDR3 covers 13 residues. Trimming cost V 8 bases and J 3 bases, with 13 bases left between them. This TCR came from a human donor who received a COVID-19 vaccine. Sequencing used CD4+ T cells from PBMCs cultured without peptide, obtained after COVID-19 vaccination. The chain carries TRBV10-1 and TRBJ2-5; D is perhaps TRBD1 (5 bases). The CDR3 DNA follows: TGCGCCAGCTCAAGGACACCAAAAGAGACCCAGTACTTC. This gives the protein CASSRTPKETQYF.